These 4 T cell receptor beta chains were sequenced from one sample in a study of CD8 T cells in ankylosing spondylitis. Broader study findings: Characteristic, it appeared, of ankylosing spondylitis blood was a TCR beta motif of about eight highly homologous variants.

Antigens for these TCRs are unknown. Via MiXCR, TCRdb re-called the 5' RACE reads, giving one row per CDR3 protein. The sample records roughly 440,000 distinct CDR3 sequences, roughly 17% being singletons. The sample taken for sequencing was blood, either unsorted or a sorted T cell fraction (not recorded which). These receptor sequences come from a male donor with ankylosing spondylitis.

This clonotype was seen only a few times. The chain has TRBV12-3 or TRBV12-4 and TRBJ1-5; TRBD1 might be the D (5 bases). The CDR3 covers 14 residues. Between the trimmed V and J ends, which lost 3 bases and 5 bases, there was a span of 11 bases. CDR3 nucleotide sequence: TGTGCCAGCAGTTTGGGGCAGACGGATCAGCCCCAGCATTTT. This encodes CASSLGQTDQPQHF.

This clonotype has only a few counts. J is TRBJ2-2 and V is TRBV10-3, with D perhaps matching TRBD1 or TRBD2 (5 bases each). The CDR3 is 14 amino acids. Germline CDR1 ENHRY, CDR2 SYGVKD. V was shortened by 8 bases and J by 6 bases, with 16 bases between the two germline ends. The CDR3 here is CAISGITGPGELFF. CDR3 DNA sequence: TGTGCCATCTCCGGAATTACGGGGCCCGGGGAGCTGTTTTTT.

This clonotype occurred a few times. V is TRBV6-1 and J is TRBJ1-6, with D unresolved. Trimming shortened V by 4 bases and J by 5 bases, and 3 bases separated the two germline ends. The CDR3 is made up of 12 amino acids. Germline CDR1 is MNHNS and CDR2 is SASEGT. CDR3 DNA sequence: TGTGCCAGCAGTGCCAATAATTCACCCCTCCACTTT. This codes for CASSANNSPLHF.

The chain's CDR3 is CASSPQGLADEQFF. The CDR3 DNA reads TGTGCCAGCAGCCCGCAGGGACTAGCGGATGAGCAGTTCTTC. This rearrangement joins TRBV11-1 to TRBJ2-1; 11 positions agree with TRBD2. The CDR3 is made up of 14 amino acids. J was trimmed by 8 bases and V by 5 bases; bases with no gene match: 5. Germline V gene sequence: CDR1 SGHAT, CDR2 FQDESV (reference sequence).